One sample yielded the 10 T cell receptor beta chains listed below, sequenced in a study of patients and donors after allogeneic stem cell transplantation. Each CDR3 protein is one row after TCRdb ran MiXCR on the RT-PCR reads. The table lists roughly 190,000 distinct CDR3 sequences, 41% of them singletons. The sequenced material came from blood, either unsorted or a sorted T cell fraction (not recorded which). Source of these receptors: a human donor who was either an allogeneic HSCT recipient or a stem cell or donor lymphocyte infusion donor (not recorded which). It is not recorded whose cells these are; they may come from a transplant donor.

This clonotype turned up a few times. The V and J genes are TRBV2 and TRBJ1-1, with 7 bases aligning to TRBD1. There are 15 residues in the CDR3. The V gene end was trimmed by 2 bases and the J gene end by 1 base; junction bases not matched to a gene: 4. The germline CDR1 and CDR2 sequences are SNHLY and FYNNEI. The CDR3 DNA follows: TGTGCCAGCAGTGAAAGGGGACAGACGAACACTGAAGCTTTCTTT. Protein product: CASSERGQTNTEAFF.

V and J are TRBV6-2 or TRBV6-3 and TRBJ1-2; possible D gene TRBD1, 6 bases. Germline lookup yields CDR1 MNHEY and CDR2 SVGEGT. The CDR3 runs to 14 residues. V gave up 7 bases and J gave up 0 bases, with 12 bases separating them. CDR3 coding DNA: TGTGCCAGCATTATCGGACAGTCTAACTATGGCTACACCTTC. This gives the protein CASIIGQSNYGYTF.

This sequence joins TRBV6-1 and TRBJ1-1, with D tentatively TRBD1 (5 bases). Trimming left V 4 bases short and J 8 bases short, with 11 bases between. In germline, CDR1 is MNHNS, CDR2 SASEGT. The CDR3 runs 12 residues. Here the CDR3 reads CASSVGTPEAFF. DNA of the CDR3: TGTGCCAGCAGTGTGGGGACTCCGGAAGCTTTCTTT.

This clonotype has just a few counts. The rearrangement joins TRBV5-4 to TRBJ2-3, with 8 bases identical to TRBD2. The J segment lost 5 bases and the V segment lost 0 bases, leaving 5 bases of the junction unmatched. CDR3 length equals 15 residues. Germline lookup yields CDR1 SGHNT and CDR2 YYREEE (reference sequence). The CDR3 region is CASSLEAGVVDTQYF. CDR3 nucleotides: TGTGCCAGCAGCTTGGAAGCGGGAGTTGTAGATACGCAGTATTTT.

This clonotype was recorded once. The CDR3: CASSKTSVITDTQYF. In nucleotides, the CDR3 is TGTGCCAGCAGTAAGACTAGCGTAATTACAGATACGCAGTATTTT. The rearrangement links TRBV28 to TRBJ2-3; the match to TRBD2 covers 8 bases. V was clipped by 5 bases and J by 3 bases; unmatched bases: 7. The CDR3 length is 15 residues. Germline lookup yields CDR1 MDHEN and CDR2 SYDVKM.

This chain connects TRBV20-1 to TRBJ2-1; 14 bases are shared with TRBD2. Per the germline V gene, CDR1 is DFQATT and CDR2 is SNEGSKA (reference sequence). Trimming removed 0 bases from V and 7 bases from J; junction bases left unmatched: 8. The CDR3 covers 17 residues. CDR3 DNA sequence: TGCAGTGCTAGAGATGGAACCGGGACTAGCGGGAGTAATGAGCAGTTCTTC. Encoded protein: CSARDGTGTSGSNEQFF.

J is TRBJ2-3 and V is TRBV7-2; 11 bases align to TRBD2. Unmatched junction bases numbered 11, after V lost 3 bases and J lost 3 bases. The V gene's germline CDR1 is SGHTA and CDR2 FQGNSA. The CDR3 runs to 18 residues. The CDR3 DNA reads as TGTGCCAGCAGCTTTATGTGGATCCTAGCGGGAGGAACAGATACGCAGTATTTT. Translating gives CASSFMWILAGGTDTQYF.

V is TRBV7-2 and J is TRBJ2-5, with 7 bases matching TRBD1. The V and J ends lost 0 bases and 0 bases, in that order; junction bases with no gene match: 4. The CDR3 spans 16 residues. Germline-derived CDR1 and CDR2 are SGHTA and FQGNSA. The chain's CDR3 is CASSLAGQIYQETQYF. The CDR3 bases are TGTGCCAGCAGCTTAGCGGGACAGATATACCAAGAGACCCAGTACTTC.

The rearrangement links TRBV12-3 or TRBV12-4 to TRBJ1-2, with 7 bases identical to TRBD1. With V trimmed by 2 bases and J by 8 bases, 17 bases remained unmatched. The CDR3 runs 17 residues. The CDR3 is CASSLLQNRGSLRGYTF. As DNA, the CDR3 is TGTGCCAGCAGTTTACTGCAGAACAGGGGCTCCCTCCGGGGCTACACCTTC.

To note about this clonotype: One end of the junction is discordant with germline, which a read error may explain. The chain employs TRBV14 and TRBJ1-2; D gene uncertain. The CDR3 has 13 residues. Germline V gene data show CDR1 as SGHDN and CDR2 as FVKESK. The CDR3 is CASSNKANFGYTF. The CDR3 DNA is TGTGCCAGCAGCAACAAAGCTAACTTTGGCTACACCTTC.